What follows describes a single TCR beta chain. The antigen is unknown. A multiplex PCR was run with 60 Vbeta primers and 13 Jbeta primers. Authors' methods: Later work found 74 million or so unique TCR beta chains, with about 10 million shared. The assay was immunoSEQ multiplex PCR, and TCRdb's table has in-frame clones only and misses some. V, J and clone size are those of that table, while D and trimming were read from the DNA. The sample holds under 200,000 clones, about 65% seen once. The entry originates in a study of cytomegalovirus exposure and HLA in healthy donors. Per the germline V gene, CDR1 is MNHEY and CDR2 is SMNVEV (reference sequence). This CDR3 has 15 residues. The V and J ends lost 6 bases and 5 bases, in that order; junction bases with no gene match: 10. Study observations and caveats: Productive status was seen about 90% or about 30% of the time for most TCR beta V segments in an earlier analysis. Later on, an analysis tied about 17,000 TCR beta sequences to HLA alleles at 0.05 false discovery rate.

The sample taken for sequencing was PBMCs. The J gene is TRBJ2-7, the V gene TRBV27; TRBD1 matches at 10 bases. The clonotype was recovered from a woman younger than 30 in good health and CMV-seropositive. The DNA for the CDR3 is TGTGCCAGCAGGATGCCGGGACAGGGGTTTGACGAGCAGTACTTC. Translation gives CASRMPGQGFDEQYF.